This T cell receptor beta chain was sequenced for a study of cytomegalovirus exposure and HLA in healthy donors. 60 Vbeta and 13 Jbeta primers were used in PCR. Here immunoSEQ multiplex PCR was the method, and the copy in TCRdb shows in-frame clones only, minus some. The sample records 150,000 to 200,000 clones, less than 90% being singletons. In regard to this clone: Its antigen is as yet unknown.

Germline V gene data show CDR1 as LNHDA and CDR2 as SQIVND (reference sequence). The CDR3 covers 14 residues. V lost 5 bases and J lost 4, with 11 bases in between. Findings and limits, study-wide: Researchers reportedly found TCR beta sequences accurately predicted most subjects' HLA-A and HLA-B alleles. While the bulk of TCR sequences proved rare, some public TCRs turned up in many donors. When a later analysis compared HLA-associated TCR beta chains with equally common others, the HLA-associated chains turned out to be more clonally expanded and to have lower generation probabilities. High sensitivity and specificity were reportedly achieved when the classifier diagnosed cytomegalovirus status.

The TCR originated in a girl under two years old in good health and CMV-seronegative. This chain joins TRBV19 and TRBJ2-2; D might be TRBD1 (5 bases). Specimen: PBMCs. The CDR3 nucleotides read TGTGCCAGTAGTGCCCTTCAGGGCACCGGGGAGCTGTTTTTT. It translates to CASSALQGTGELFF.